Below, 15 T cell receptor beta chains from the same sample are listed, as sequenced in a study of regulatory T cells in long-lasting Graves disease. Construction of TCR beta libraries relied on iRepertoire HTBI primers and on Arm-PCR targeting CDR3 regions. A single record per CDR3 protein comes from TCRdb applying MiXCR to the multiplex PCR reads. Among 600,000 to 800,000 distinct CDR3 sequences listed, approximately 31% were seen once. Time point reported: persistent/refractory GD, antithyroid drugs over 5 years with positive TRAb. From RNA extracted from PBMCs, the TCR library was made. Sample: peripheral blood mononuclear cells (PBMCs), taken when the disease was refractory, from a patient treated with antithyroid drugs. The receptors were gathered from a female donor with Graves disease.

The rearrangement links TRBV27 to TRBJ2-1, with D possibly being TRBD2 (6 bases). Between the trimmed V and J ends, which lost 2 bases and 1 base, there was a span of 9 bases. The CDR3 is 15 residues long. Looked up from germline, CDR1 is MNHEY and CDR2 is SMNVEV (reference sequence). In DNA, the CDR3 is TGTGCCAGCAGTTTAAACGGGAGATCCTACAATGAGCAGTTCTTC. Its protein is CASSLNGRSYNEQFF.

CDR3 protein: CAISDGNTEAFF. The CDR3 DNA sequence: TGTGCCATCAGTGATGGAAACACTGAAGCTTTCTTT. This chain joins TRBV10-3 and TRBJ1-1; D uncertain. V dropped 3 bases and J dropped 2 bases, with 4 bases sitting between them. The CDR3 is 12 residues long. Germline CDR1 reads ENHRY; CDR2 reads SYGVKD.

Comments on this clonotype: Just one base apart from a much larger clone, this may be a read error. This likely comes from a read error, as the CDR3 has no conserved phenylalanine or tryptophan at its end. The chain has TRBV20-1 and TRBJ1-5; 9 bases agree with TRBD1. V was pared by 5 bases and J by 2 bases, with 16 bases of the junction left unmatched. Germline values: CDR1 DFQATT, CDR2 SNEGSKA (reference sequence). This CDR3 region has 18 residues. The CDR3 coding sequence is TGCAGTGCTTCGATCCCCGGGACAGGGTTTCATGGCAATCAGCCCCAGCATCTT. It encodes CSASIPGTGFHGNQPQHL.

V and J are TRBV10-3 and TRBJ1-1; 9 bases line up with TRBD1. CDR3 length: 15 residues. Germline V gene data show CDR1 as ENHRY and CDR2 as SYGVKD. V shed 6 bases and J 0 bases; nucleotides not matched to a gene: 5. Written as DNA, the CDR3 is TGTGCCATCAGGCCGGACAGGGGCGTGAACACTGAAGCTTTCTTT. Protein sequence: CAIRPDRGVNTEAFF.

CDR3 DNA sequence: TGTGCCAGCAGTCGGACAGGGGGATTGCCCCAGCATTTT. Translated: CASSRTGGLPQHF. V usage is TRBV12-3 or TRBV12-4 and J usage is TRBJ1-5; TRBD1 matches 10 bases. V lost 5 bases and J lost 9; bases outside the gene matches: 4. CDR3 length equals 13 residues.

This clonotype occurred many times. The J gene is TRBJ1-6, the V gene TRBV2; the D is unclear. Germline CDR1 and CDR2: SNHLY and FYNNEI. The CDR3 sequence is 13 residues long. With 4 bases removed from V and 8 bases from J, the gap between germline ends came to 9 bases. Here the CDR3 reads CASSVGRYSPLHF. In DNA, the CDR3 is TGTGCCAGCAGTGTCGGCAGATATTCACCCCTCCACTTT.

This chain uses TRBV2 with TRBJ1-4; possibly TRBD1 for D (5 bases). The CDR3 sequence is 15 residues long. Trimming took 7 bases from V and 0 from J, leaving 12 bases between them. Germline V lookup: CDR1 SNHLY, CDR2 FYNNEI. DNA for the CDR3: TGTGCCAGCACCCAGGGAGATGCAACTAATGAAAAACTGTTTTTT. Protein sequence: CASTQGDATNEKLFF.

This clonotype is a singleton in its sample. The chain is built from TRBV19 and TRBJ2-1; D call uncertain. The CDR3 extends over 11 amino acids. Deletions cut 2 bases from V and 7 bases from J, with 3 bases between. Germline V gene lookup returns CDR1 LNHDA and CDR2 SQIVND (reference sequence). CDR3 DNA: TGTGCCAGTAGTATATTTAATGAGCAGTTCTTC. Protein sequence: CASSIFNEQFF.

V is TRBV3-1 and J is TRBJ2-7; D perhaps matches TRBD2 (5 bases). The CDR3 is made up of 14 amino acids. Trimming took 4 bases from V and 2 from J, leaving 12 bases between them. Germline V gives CDR1 LGHDT, CDR2 YNNKEL (reference sequence). DNA of the CDR3: TGTGCCAGCAGCCTTAGGACTCAACCCTACGAGCAGTACTTC. Its translation is CASSLRTQPYEQYF.

This clonotype was found many times. The chain recombines TRBV20-1 with TRBJ1-2; 7 bases are shared with TRBD1. After removal of 3 bases from V and 4 bases from J, the junction contained 8 bases not matched to a gene. Per germline, CDR1 DFQATT and CDR2 SNEGSKA (reference sequence). The CDR3 has 14 amino acids. The DNA for the CDR3 is TGCAGTGCTAGGAGCCGGGACAGAACCTATGGCTACACCTTC. Its protein is CSARSRDRTYGYTF.

This clonotype was counted a single time. The chain joins TRBV20-1 to TRBJ1-5, with D unclear. Looked up from germline, CDR1 is DFQATT and CDR2 is SNEGSKA (reference sequence). Trimming left V 1 base short and J 9 bases short, with 28 bases between. CDR3 length: 18 residues. Here the CDR3 reads CSARVYSTGTEFKGPQHF. CDR3 nucleotides: TGCAGTGCTAGAGTTTACTCCACCGGAACAGAGTTTAAGGGGCCCCAGCATTTT.

This clonotype came up a few times. The V call is TRBV6-2 or TRBV6-3, the J call TRBJ2-7, with D uncertain. The germline V and J ends were trimmed by 6 bases and 7 bases, with 10 bases remaining between them. This CDR3 region has 11 residues. Per the germline V gene, CDR1 is MNHEY and CDR2 is SVGEGT. The CDR3 loop reads CASRRNEEQYF. The DNA for the CDR3 is TGTGCCAGCAGAAGGAACGAAGAGCAGTACTTC.

This clonotype was detected once. The V gene is TRBV9, the J gene TRBJ2-5, with 9 bases matching TRBD2. Trimming took 1 base from V and 5 from J; bases not matched to a gene: 9. This CDR3 spans 16 amino acids. Germline assignment: CDR1 SGDLS and CDR2 YYNGEE. The CDR3 is CASSVTAGGPKETQYF. The CDR3 DNA reads as TGTGCCAGCAGCGTAACGGCGGGAGGGCCGAAGGAGACCCAGTACTTC.

This clonotype was counted a few times. This chain's CDR3 is CSARATGTSPYEQYF. The CDR3 coding sequence is TGCAGTGCTAGAGCAACCGGGACTAGTCCGTACGAGCAGTACTTC. This chain connects TRBV20-1 to TRBJ2-7; TRBD2 matches at 8 bases. V shed 1 base, J shed 4 bases, and the junction held 9 bases outside the gene matches. The CDR3 is 15 residues long. CDR1 is DFQATT and CDR2 is SNEGSKA in the germline V gene (reference sequence).

This clonotype was seen a handful of times. The rearrangement uses TRBV18 and TRBJ1-5, with 7 bases matching TRBD1. Trimming took 6 bases from V and 5 from J; bases not matched to a gene: 7. The CDR3 has 14 residues. The germline gives CDR1 KGHSH, CDR2 LQKENI. The CDR3 here is CASSPGTAYQPQHF. The CDR3 DNA sequence: TGTGCCAGCTCGCCTGGGACAGCATATCAGCCCCAGCATTTT.